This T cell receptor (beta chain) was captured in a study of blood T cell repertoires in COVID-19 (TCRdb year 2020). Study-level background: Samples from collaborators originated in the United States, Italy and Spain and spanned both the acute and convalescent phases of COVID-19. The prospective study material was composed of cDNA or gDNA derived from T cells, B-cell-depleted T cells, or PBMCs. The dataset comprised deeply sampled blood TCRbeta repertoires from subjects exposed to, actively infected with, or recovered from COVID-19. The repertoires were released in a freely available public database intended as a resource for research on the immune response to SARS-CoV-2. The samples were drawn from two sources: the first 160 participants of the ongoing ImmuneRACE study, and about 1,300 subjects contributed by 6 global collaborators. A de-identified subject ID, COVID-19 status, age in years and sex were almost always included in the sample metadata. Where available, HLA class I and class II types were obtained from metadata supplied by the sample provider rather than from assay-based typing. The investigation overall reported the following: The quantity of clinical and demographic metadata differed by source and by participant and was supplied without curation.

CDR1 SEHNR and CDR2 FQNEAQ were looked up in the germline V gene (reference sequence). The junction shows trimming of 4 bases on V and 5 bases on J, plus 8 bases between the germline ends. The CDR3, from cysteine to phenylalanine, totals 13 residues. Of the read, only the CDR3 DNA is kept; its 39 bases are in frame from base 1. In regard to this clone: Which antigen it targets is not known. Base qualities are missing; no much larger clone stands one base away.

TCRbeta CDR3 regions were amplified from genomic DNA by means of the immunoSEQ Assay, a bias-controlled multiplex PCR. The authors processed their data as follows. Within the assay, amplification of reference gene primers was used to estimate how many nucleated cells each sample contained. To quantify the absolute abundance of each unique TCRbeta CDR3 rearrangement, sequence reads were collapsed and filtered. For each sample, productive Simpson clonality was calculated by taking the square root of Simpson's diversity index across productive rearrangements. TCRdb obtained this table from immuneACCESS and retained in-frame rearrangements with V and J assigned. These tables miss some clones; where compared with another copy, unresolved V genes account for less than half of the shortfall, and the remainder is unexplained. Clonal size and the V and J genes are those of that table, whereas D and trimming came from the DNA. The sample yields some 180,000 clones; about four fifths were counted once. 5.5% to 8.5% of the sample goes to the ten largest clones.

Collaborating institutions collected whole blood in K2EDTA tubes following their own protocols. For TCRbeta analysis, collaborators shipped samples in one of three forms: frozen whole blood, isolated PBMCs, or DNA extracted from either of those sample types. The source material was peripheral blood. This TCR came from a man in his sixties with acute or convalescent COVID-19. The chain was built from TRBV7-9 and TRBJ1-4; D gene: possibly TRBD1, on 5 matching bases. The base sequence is TGTGCCAGCAGCTCTGGGGCGAATGAAAAACTGTTTTTT. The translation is CASSSGANEKLFF.